These 3 T cell receptor beta chains were all obtained from the same sample, sequenced in a study of T cells expressing NK-cell markers. TCRdb reanalyzed the 5' RACE reads, giving one entry per CDR3 protein sequence and no DNA. Its clone listing holds about 550,000 distinct CDR3 sequences. The sequenced material came from blood T cells: a sorted CD56 or NKG2C T cell subset, CD4+ or CD8+ T cells, or bulk PBMC T cells (not recorded which). The origin of the receptors is a young man in good health.

The chain employs TRBV10-2 and TRBJ2-5. The V gene's germline CDR1 is WSHSY and CDR2 SAAADI. This CDR3 is built from 11 residues. The CDR3 protein is CASRYEETQYF.

The chain uses TRBV4-1 and TRBJ2-7. The CDR3 runs to 14 residues. The germline CDR1 and CDR2 sequences are MGHRA and YSYEKL. This chain's CDR3 is CASSHRTERYEQYF.

The chain joins TRBV29-1 to TRBJ1-4; the D call of TRBD1 rests on TCRdb alone, since no DNA is present to check it. The V gene's germline CDR1 is SQVTM and CDR2 ANQGSEA. The CDR3 covers 13 residues. The CDR3 loop reads CSAGSGSSEKLFF.